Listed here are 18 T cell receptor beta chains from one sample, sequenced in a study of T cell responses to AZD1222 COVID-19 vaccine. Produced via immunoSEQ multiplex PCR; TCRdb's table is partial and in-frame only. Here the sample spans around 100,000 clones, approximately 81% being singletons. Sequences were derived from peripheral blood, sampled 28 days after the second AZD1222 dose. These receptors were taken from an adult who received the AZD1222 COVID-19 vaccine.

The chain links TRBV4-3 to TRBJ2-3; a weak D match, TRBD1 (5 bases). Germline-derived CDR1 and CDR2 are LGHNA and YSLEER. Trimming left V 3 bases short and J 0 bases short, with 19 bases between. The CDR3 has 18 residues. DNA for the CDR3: TGCGCCAGCAGCCAGGTAGGGAAGCGACAGCCGAGCACAGATACGCAGTATTTT. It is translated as CASSQVGKRQPSTDTQYF.

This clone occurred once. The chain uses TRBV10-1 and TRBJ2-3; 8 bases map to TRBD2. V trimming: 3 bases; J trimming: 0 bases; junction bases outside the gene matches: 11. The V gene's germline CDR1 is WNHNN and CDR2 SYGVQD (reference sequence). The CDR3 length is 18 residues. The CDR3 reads CASSDPFSTSGSTDTQYF. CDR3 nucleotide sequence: TGCGCCAGCAGTGACCCCTTCTCTACTAGCGGTAGCACAGATACGCAGTATTTT.

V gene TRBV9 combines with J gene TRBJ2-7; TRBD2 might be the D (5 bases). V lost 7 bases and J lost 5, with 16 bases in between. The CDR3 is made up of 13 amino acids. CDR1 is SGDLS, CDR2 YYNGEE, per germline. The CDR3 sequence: CASSGTSRDEQYF. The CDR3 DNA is TGTGCCAGCTCGGGAACATCAAGAGACGAGCAGTACTTC.

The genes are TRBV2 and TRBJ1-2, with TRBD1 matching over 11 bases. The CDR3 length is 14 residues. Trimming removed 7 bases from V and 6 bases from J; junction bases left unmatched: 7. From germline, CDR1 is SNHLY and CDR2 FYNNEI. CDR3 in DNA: TGTGCCAGCATTTTAGGACAGGGGGCTCATGGCTACACCTTC. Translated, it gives CASILGQGAHGYTF.

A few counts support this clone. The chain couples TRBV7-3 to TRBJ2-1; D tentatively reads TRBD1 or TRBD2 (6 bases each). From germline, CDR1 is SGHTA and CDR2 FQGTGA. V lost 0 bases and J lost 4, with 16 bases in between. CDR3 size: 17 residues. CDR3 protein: CASSLTGGGSGYNEQFF. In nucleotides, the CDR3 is TGTGCCAGCAGCTTAACCGGGGGCGGTAGCGGATACAATGAGCAGTTCTTC.

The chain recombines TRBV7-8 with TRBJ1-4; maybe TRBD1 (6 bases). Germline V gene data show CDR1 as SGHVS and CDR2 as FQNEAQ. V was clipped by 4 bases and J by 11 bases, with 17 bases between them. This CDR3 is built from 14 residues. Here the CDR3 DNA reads TGTGCCAGCAGCTCCCGGGACAATAGGGCCAAACTGTTTTTT. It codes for CASSSRDNRAKLFF. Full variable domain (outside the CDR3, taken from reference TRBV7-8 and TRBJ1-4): GAGVSQSPRYKVAKRGQDVALRCDPISGHVSLFWYQQALGQGPEFLTYFQNEAQLDKSGLPSDRFFAERPEGSVSTLKIQRTQQEDSAVYLCASSSRDNRAKLFFGSGTQLSVL.

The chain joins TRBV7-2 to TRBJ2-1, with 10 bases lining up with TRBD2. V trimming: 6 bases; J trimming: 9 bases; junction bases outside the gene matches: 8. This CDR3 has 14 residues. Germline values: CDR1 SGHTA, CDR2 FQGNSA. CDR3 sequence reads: CASRPWTSGREQFF. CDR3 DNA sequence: TGTGCCAGCAGACCCTGGACTAGCGGACGTGAGCAGTTCTTC. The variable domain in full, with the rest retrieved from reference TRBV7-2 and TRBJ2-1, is GAGVSQSPSNKVTEKGKDVELRCDPISGHTALYWYRQSLGQGLEFLIYFQGNSAPDKSGLPSDRFSAERTGGSVSTLTIQRTQQEDSAVYLCASRPWTSGREQFFGPGTRLTVL.

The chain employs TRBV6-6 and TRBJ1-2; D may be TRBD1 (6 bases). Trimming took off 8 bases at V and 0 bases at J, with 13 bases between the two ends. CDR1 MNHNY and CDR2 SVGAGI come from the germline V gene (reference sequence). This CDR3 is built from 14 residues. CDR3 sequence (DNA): TGTGCCAGCCATCTAGACAGGACTAACTATGGCTACACCTTC. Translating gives CASHLDRTNYGYTF.

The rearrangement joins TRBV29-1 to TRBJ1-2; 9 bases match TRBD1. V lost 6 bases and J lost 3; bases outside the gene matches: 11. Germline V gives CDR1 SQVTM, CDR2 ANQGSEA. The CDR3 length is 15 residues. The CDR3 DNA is TGCAGCGTGAGCGACAGGGGGAGTTTGGACTATGGCTACACCTTC. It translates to CSVSDRGSLDYGYTF.

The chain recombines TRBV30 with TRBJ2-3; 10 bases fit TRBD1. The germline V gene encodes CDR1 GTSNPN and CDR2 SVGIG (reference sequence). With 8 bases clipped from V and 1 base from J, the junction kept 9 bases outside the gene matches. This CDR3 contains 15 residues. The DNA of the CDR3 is TGTGCCACCACGAAGGGGACAGGGGGCACAGATACGCAGTATTTT. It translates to CATTKGTGGTDTQYF.

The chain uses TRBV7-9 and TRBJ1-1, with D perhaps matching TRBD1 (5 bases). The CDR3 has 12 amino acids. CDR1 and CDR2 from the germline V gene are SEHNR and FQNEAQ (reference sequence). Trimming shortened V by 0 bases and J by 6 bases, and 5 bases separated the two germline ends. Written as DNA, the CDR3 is TGTGCCAGCAGCTTAGCGACAGCTGAAGCTTTCTTT. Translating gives CASSLATAEAFF.

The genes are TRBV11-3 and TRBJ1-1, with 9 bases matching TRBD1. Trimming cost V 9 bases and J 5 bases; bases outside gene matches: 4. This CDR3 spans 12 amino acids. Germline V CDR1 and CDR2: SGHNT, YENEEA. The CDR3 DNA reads TGTGCCAGGCACAGGGGGCCGACTGAAGCTTTCTTT. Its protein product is CARHRGPTEAFF.

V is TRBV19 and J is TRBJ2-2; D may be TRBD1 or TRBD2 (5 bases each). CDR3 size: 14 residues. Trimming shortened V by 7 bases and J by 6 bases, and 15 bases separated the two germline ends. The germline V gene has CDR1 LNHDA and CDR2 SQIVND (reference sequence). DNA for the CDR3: TGTGCCAGTACAACGAGGGGCCCTCCCGGGGAGCTGTTTTTT. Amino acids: CASTTRGPPGELFF.

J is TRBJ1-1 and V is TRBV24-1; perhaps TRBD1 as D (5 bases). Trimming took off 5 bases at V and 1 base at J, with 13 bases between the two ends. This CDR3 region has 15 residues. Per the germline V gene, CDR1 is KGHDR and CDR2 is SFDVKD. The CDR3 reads CATSGSDTGNTEAFF. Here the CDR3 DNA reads TGTGCCACCAGTGGGTCGGACACAGGGAACACTGAAGCTTTCTTT.

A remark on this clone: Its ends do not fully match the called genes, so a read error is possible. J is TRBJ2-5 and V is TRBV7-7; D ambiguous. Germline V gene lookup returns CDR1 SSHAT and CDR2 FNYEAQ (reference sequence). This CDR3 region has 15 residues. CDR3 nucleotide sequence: TGTGCTAGCAGCTTATTCGTGGCGGAACAAGAGACCCAGTACTTC. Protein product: CASSLFVAEQETQYF.

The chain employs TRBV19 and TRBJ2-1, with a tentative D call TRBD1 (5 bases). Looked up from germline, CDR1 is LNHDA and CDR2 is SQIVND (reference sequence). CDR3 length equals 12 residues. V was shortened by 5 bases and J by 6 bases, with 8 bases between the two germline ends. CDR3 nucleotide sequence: TGTGCCAGTAGTGGCAGGGTCAATGAGCAGTTCTTC. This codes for CASSGRVNEQFF.

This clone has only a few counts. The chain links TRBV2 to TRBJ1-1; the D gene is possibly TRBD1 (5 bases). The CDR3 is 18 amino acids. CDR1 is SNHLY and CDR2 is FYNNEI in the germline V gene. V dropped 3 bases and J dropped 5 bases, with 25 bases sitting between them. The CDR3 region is CASSDLDKAGWGETEAFF. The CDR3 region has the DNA TGTGCCAGCAGTGACCTCGATAAAGCTGGTTGGGGGGAGACTGAAGCTTTCTTT.

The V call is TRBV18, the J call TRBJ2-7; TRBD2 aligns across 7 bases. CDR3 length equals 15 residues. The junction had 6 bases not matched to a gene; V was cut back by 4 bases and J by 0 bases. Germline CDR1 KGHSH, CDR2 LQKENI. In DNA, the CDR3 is TGTGCCAGCTCACAACGGGGGGTTCGCTCCTACGAGCAGTACTTC. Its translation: CASSQRGVRSYEQYF.